This is a list of T cell receptor beta chains from one sample in a study of cytomegalovirus exposure and HLA in healthy donors. TCRdb's copy holds only in-frame clones and misses some; the assay was immunoSEQ multiplex PCR. Counted here are about 150,000 clones, approximately 90% occurring once; the ten biggest clones make up about 6.6%. Sequencing was carried out using PBMCs. These receptors originate from a woman aged 25-40 years in good health and CMV-seropositive. CDR3s include the opening cysteine and the closing phenylalanine or tryptophan. The order of the fields is clone size, J gene, D gene, V gene, CDR3 length, CDR3 protein, CDR3 DNA. The D gene is left open where the match is weak. Clone size is not always given. Where it is, it says once, few, many or a class for expanded clones.

abundance: once
j_gene: TRBJ2-7
d_gene: .
v_gene: TRBV19
len: 15
CDR3aa: CASSIGAQGNYEQYF
CDR3nt: TGTGCCAGTAGTATCGGTGCGCAGGGGAATTACGAGCAGTACTTC

abundance: .
j_gene: TRBJ2-1
d_gene: .
v_gene: TRBV2
len: 13
CDR3aa: CASSEEWRNEQFF
CDR3nt: TGTGCCAGCAGTGAAGAGTGGAGAAATGAGCAGTTCTTC

abundance: .
j_gene: TRBJ2-7
d_gene: .
v_gene: TRBV14
len: 13
CDR3aa: CASSQDRGAEQYF
CDR3nt: TGTGCCAGCAGCCAAGATCGGGGTGCCGAGCAGTACTTC

abundance: once
j_gene: TRBJ2-7
d_gene: .
v_gene: TRBV11-2
len: 12
CDR3aa: CASSTGTYEQYF
CDR3nt: TGTGCCAGCAGCACAGGGACCTACGAGCAGTACTTC

abundance: .
j_gene: TRBJ1-2
d_gene: .
v_gene: TRBV6-1
len: 16
CDR3aa: CASSEAKRAINYGYTF
CDR3nt: TGTGCCAGCAGTGAAGCGAAGCGGGCTATTAACTATGGCTACACCTTC

abundance: .
j_gene: TRBJ2-1
d_gene: TRBD2
v_gene: TRBV18
len: 17
CDR3aa: CASSPLLAVSSYNEQFF
CDR3nt: TGTGCCAGCTCACCACTACTAGCGGTTAGCTCCTACAATGAGCAGTTCTTC

abundance: .
j_gene: TRBJ1-1
d_gene: .
v_gene: TRBV2
len: 17
CDR3aa: CASSDNVWGSPDTEAFF
CDR3nt: TGTGCCAGCAGTGACAACGTTTGGGGCAGCCCAGACACTGAAGCTTTCTTT

abundance: .
j_gene: TRBJ2-7
d_gene: .
v_gene: TRBV5-4
len: 15
CDR3aa: CASSGPGLGIYEQYF
CDR3nt: TGTGCCAGCAGCGGGCCGGGACTGGGGATCTACGAGCAGTACTTC

abundance: .
j_gene: TRBJ2-5
d_gene: .
v_gene: TRBV4-1
len: 12
CDR3aa: CASSQDSRAQYF
CDR3nt: TGCGCCAGCAGCCAAGACTCCCGAGCCCAGTACTTC

abundance: .
j_gene: TRBJ2-3
d_gene: .
v_gene: TRBV13
len: 15
CDR3aa: CASSYRTKSADTQYF
CDR3nt: TGTGCCAGCAGTTATAGGACAAAATCGGCAGATACGCAGTATTTT

abundance: .
j_gene: TRBJ1-1
d_gene: .
v_gene: TRBV10-3
len: 12
CDR3aa: CAISGRNTEAFF
CDR3nt: TGTGCCATCAGTGGGAGGAACACTGAAGCTTTCTTT

abundance: few
j_gene: TRBJ1-2
d_gene: .
v_gene: TRBV19
len: 19
CDR3aa: CASSIPRGRSDLANYGYTF
CDR3nt: TGTGCCAGTAGTATCCCTCGAGGCAGATCCGACTTAGCTAACTATGGCTACACCTTC

abundance: .
j_gene: TRBJ1-2
d_gene: TRBD1
v_gene: TRBV18
len: 13
CDR3aa: CASSPRGQEGYTF
CDR3nt: TGTGCCAGCTCGCCGAGGGGGCAAGAAGGCTACACCTTC

abundance: .
j_gene: TRBJ1-1
d_gene: .
v_gene: TRBV5-6
len: 11
CDR3aa: CASSLRAEAFF
CDR3nt: TGTGCCAGCAGCTTGCGGGCTGAAGCTTTCTTT

abundance: .
j_gene: TRBJ2-1
d_gene: .
v_gene: TRBV6-5
len: 15
CDR3aa: CASRASGGTYNEQFF
CDR3nt: TGTGCCAGCAGGGCTTCTGGGGGGACCTACAATGAGCAGTTCTTC

abundance: .
j_gene: TRBJ2-3
d_gene: .
v_gene: TRBV2
len: 13
CDR3aa: CASIGRSTDTQYF
CDR3nt: TGTGCCAGCATTGGCCGAAGCACAGATACGCAGTATTTT

abundance: .
j_gene: TRBJ2-7
d_gene: TRBD1
v_gene: TRBV10-3
len: 18
CDR3aa: CAISDVWYMGQGIYEQYF
CDR3nt: TGTGCCATCAGTGATGTTTGGTATATGGGACAGGGTATTTACGAGCAGTACTTC

abundance: .
j_gene: TRBJ1-6
d_gene: .
v_gene: TRBV29-1
len: 14
CDR3aa: CSARTDRLNSPLHF
CDR3nt: TGCAGCGCCAGAACGGACAGACTAAATTCACCCCTCCACTTT

abundance: .
j_gene: TRBJ2-3
d_gene: TRBD2
v_gene: TRBV6-1
len: 18
CDR3aa: CASSESPSSGRGRDTQYF
CDR3nt: TGTGCCAGCAGTGAATCCCCCTCTAGCGGGAGAGGGAGGGATACGCAGTATTTT

abundance: .
j_gene: TRBJ2-5
d_gene: TRBD2
v_gene: TRBV10-3
len: 12
CDR3aa: CAISEAGGTQYF
CDR3nt: TGTGCCATCAGTGAAGCGGGAGGGACCCAGTACTTC

abundance: .
j_gene: TRBJ1-1
d_gene: TRBD1
v_gene: TRBV10-1
len: 12
CDR3aa: CASRTQGGEAFF
CDR3nt: TGCGCCAGCAGGACACAGGGGGGTGAAGCTTTCTTT

abundance: .
j_gene: TRBJ1-1
d_gene: .
v_gene: TRBV10-3
len: 13
CDR3aa: CAISGVGNTEAFF
CDR3nt: TGTGCCATCAGTGGAGTTGGGAACACTGAAGCTTTCTTT

abundance: .
j_gene: TRBJ2-1
d_gene: .
v_gene: TRBV4-1
len: 14
CDR3aa: CASSHQPLTREQFF
CDR3nt: TGCGCCAGCAGCCATCAACCTCTAACGCGGGAGCAGTTCTTC

abundance: .
j_gene: TRBJ1-2
d_gene: TRBD1
v_gene: TRBV28
len: 16
CDR3aa: CASSLPGQGAGYGYTF
CDR3nt: TGTGCCAGCAGTTTACCGGGACAGGGGGCTGGCTATGGCTACACCTTC